This T cell receptor beta chain was captured in a study of blood T cell repertoires in COVID-19. On the study more broadly: Spain, Italy and the United States supplied samples that represented acute and convalescent COVID-19.

As handled by the study authors: Amplification of reference gene primers was used by the study to estimate nucleated cell counts. TCRdb's copy holds only in-frame clones and misses some; the assay was immunoSEQ multiplex PCR. V and J calls and clone size are copied from that table; D and trimming were computed from the DNA. The sample has some 250,000 clones, roughly 81% seen once. The CDR3 is made up of 16 amino acids. V was clipped by 5 bases and J by 0 bases, with 16 bases between them. The germline V gene encodes CDR1 MNHNY and CDR2 SVGAGI (reference sequence). The sequence was obtained from a woman over 75 with COVID-19, enrolled during active disease. Sample: peripheral blood. The gene calls are TRBV6-6 and TRBJ1-1; possible D gene TRBD1, 6 bases. The CDR3 region is CASSHRTVYMNTEAFF. As DNA, the CDR3 is TGTGCCAGCAGTCATCGGACAGTCTACATGAACACTGAAGCTTTCTTT.